The TCR beta chain described here comes from a study of T cells in Graves' hyperthyroidism and ophthalmopathy. Authors of the study amplified TCR beta CDR3 regions from RNA transcripts. HTBI primers were the set used in a first-round RT-PCR of the TCR CDR3. One entry per CDR3 protein results from TCRdb running MiXCR on the multiplex PCR reads. The sample includes about 400,000 distinct CDR3 sequences, 15% of them seen just once. Many counts were recorded for this clonotype. Its specificity is not known. When ophthalmopathy did not progress within 18 months, Graves' hyperthyroidism was considered stable. Patients were excluded for uncontrolled infection, other autoimmune disease, pregnancy or lactation. Per germline, CDR1 KGHDR and CDR2 SFDVKD. This CDR3 is 16 amino acids long. Trimming cost V 4 bases and J 6 bases; bases outside gene matches: 11. Study-wide findings and caveats: Prediction of ophthalmopathy progression came a median around 6.5 months pre-onset. Peripheral blood also featured most of the thyroid clonotypes expanded above 0.001.

This chain joins TRBV24-1 and TRBJ2-3, with 8 bases identical to TRBD2. The sequencing input was blood. The clonotype originates from a young woman with Graves' hyperthyroidism. In nucleotides, the CDR3 is TGTGCCACCAGTGACGACCCGGGACTAGAAATTGATACGCAGTATTTT. It translates to CATSDDPGLEIDTQYF.